This record looks at one T cell receptor (beta chain) sequence and its context. The data stem from a study of blood T cell repertoires in COVID-19. The overall study: Some COVID-19 samples were acute and others convalescent; all came from the United States, Italy and Spain. From T cells, B-cell-depleted T cells, or PBMCs came the material, which was cDNA or gDNA.

Deletions cut 5 bases from V and 3 bases from J, with 14 bases between. The CDR3 runs 15 residues. Germline values: CDR1 SNHLY, CDR2 FYNNEI. Per the original methods: It was from reference gene primer amplification that nucleated cell counts were estimated. Repertoires were generated with immunoSEQ multiplex PCR, while TCRdb's copy carries only in-frame clones and drops some. Clone size and the V and J calls come from that table; the DNA yielded D and trimming. The sample contains under 250,000 clones, roughly 83% of which appear only once. The chain is built from TRBV2 and TRBJ1-5, with D maybe TRBD1 (6 bases). Sequencing was carried out using peripheral blood. The receptor's source is a man at least 80 years old with acute or convalescent COVID-19. As DNA, the CDR3 is TGTGCCAGCAGTAAATTACAGGGTCCCAATCAGCCCCAGCATTTT. Its protein product is CASSKLQGPNQPQHF.